The rows below give T cell receptor beta chains drawn from one sample of a study of Graves' ophthalmopathy and Graves' hyperthyroidism. MiXCR, run by TCRdb on the multiplex PCR reads, gives a single entry per CDR3 protein. This table holds 620,000 or so distinct CDR3 sequences, over 20% found once. The source material was peripheral blood. These receptor sequences come from a woman aged 18-29 years with stable Graves' hyperthyroidism. Some clones in this sample may be carry-over from other donors' samples. CDR3s include the opening cysteine and the closing phenylalanine or tryptophan. A D gene is named only where the DNA matches it firmly. Expanded clones are given a class, and other clones once, few, many or no size at all.

>many|TRBJ2-7|-|TRBV4-1
TGCGCCAGCAGCCCTTATCTGACAGACTCCTACGAGCAGTACTTC
CASSPYLTDSYEQYF
>many|TRBJ1-1|-|TRBV20-1
TGCAGTGCTAGAGATATCAGGGACACTGAAGCTTTCTTT
CSARDIRDTEAFF
>-|TRBJ2-7|-|TRBV10-3
TGTGCCATCGGGGACCCCGGGACCGTGGGGTTC
CAIGDPGTVGF
>many|TRBJ2-5|TRBD1|TRBV12-3/TRBV12-4
TGTGCCAGCAGCGAGACAGGGTCGTCAGAGACCCAGTACTTC
CASSETGSSETQYF
>many|TRBJ2-7|-|TRBV29-1
TGCAGCGTTTCACTTACAGGGCCCTCCTACGAGCAGTACTTC
CSVSLTGPSYEQYF
>many|TRBJ1-2|-|TRBV6-2/TRBV6-3
TGTGCCAGCAGTTACTATCGACATACGGGGAGCGATAACTATGGCTACACCTTC
CASSYYRHTGSDNYGYTF
>many|TRBJ2-7|-|TRBV7-2
TGTGCCAGCAGCTTAGCGCACGGCTACGAGCAGTACTTC
CASSLAHGYEQYF
>many|TRBJ1-6|-|TRBV18
TGTGCCAGCTCACCGTCGGGGAGGTATTCACCCCTCCACTTT
CASSPSGRYSPLHF
>many|TRBJ2-7|TRBD2|TRBV27
TGTGCCAGCAGGCCCGTAGCGGGAGTGAGCTACGAGCAGTACTTC
CASRPVAGVSYEQYF
>-|TRBJ1-2|TRBD1|TRBV6-2/TRBV6-3
TGTGCCAACCCACCTCGAGGGCCAGGGGGCCTTTCTAACTATGGCTACACCTTC
CANPPRGPGGLSNYGYTF
>-|TRBJ2-5|TRBD2|TRBV28
TGTGCCAGCAGTGACGGACTAGTTAGAGAGACCCAGTACTTC
CASSDGLVRETQYF
>many|TRBJ2-5|-|TRBV12-5
TGTGCTAGTGGCTCCTTCCCGGGCGCGAGAGAGACCCAGTACTTC
CASGSFPGARETQYF
>-|TRBJ1-5|TRBD1|TRBV2
TGTGCCAGCAGTGAGTCCCAGGGGGGGACCCAGCATTTT
CASSESQGGTQHF
>many|TRBJ2-5|-|TRBV6-1
TGTGCCAGCAGGACACCGGTAGGAGAGACCCAGTACTTC
CASRTPVGETQYF
>-|TRBJ2-2|TRBD2|TRBV19
TGTGCCAGTAGTATAGCGAGGACTAGCGGGAACACCGGGGAGCTGTTTTTT
CASSIARTSGNTGELFF
>few|TRBJ2-5|-|TRBV28
TGTGCCAGCAGTTTACAGGGGAGGTGGCAAGAGACCCAGTACTTC
CASSLQGRWQETQYF
>many|TRBJ2-7|TRBD1|TRBV11-2
TGTGCCAGCAGTGATAGGGGGCGAATCTACGAGCAGTACTTC
CASSDRGRIYEQYF
>many|TRBJ2-5|TRBD2|TRBV27
TGTGCCAGCAGTCACCGGGGGGGTACCCAGTACTTC
CASSHRGGTQYF
>many|TRBJ1-6|-|TRBV2
TGTGCCAGCAGTAAGCTTACAAATAATTCACCCCTCCACTTT
CASSKLTNNSPLHF
>-|TRBJ2-7|TRBD2|TRBV20-1
TGCAGTGGGGGACTAGCGGGAGGAGGGACCTACGAGCAGTACTTC
CSGGLAGGGTYEQYF
>many|TRBJ2-2|TRBD2|TRBV12-3/TRBV12-4
TGTGCCAGCAGTACGTACCTAGCGGGCACCGGGGAGCTGTTTTTT
CASSTYLAGTGELFF
>many|TRBJ2-5|-|TRBV2
TGTGCCAGCAGTGAGGACAGCCCACCCCAGTACTTC
CASSEDSPPQYF
>-|TRBJ1-1|TRBD1|TRBV6-1
TGTGCCAGCAGTGGGGGACAGGGGGCAGGTGAAGCTTTCTTT
CASSGGQGAGEAFF
>many|TRBJ1-2|-|TRBV5-6
TGTGCCAGCAGCTTGGAGGGGCCTCTAGGCTACACCTTC
CASSLEGPLGYTF
>once|TRBJ2-7|TRBD2|TRBV6-5
TGTGCCAGCAGTTACTCGGGAGGGACGGGGTCGTCCTACGAGCAGTACTTC
CASSYSGGTGSSYEQYF
>many|TRBJ1-6|-|TRBV30
TGTGCCTGGAGTAGTCAGGCAATGACACCCCTCCACTTT
CAWSSQAMTPLHF
>many|TRBJ1-5|TRBD1|TRBV19
TGTGCCAGTAGTCCGGGACAGGTGAGCAATCAGCCCCAGCATTTT
CASSPGQVSNQPQHF
>-|TRBJ1-3|TRBD1|TRBV3-1
TGTGCCAGCAGCCAAGAGAACAGGGGGCGAATAAACACCATATATTTT
CASSQENRGRINTIYF